This T cell receptor (beta chain) was identified during a study of T cells after posttransplantation cyclophosphamide. Broader study findings: After PTCy, TRB diversity resembled that of CNI/methotrexate controls. Later post-transplant blood repertoires were often dominated by donor CD8+ memory clones. TRB overlap between skin or GI tissue T cells and blood was limited.

Treatment was busulfan-fludarabine conditioning, a marrow graft, and cyclophosphamide on days +3 and +4. About this clone: Antigen specificity is unknown.

Data came from immunoSEQ multiplex PCR; TCRdb stores just in-frame clones and leaves some out. The sample gives 30,000 to 45,000 clones, around 80% of which show up once; roughly 8.1% is in the top ten. This material consisted of CD4+ T cells sorted from blood, taken roughly 1,900 days after a stem cell transplant with posttransplant cyclophosphamide. This TCR was recovered from a female patient aged 35 to 55 who received an allogeneic stem cell transplant from a related donor, was CMV-positive, and had no GVHD. These T cells may partly come from the graft donor.

CDR3 sequence reads: CASSVNRTDTQYF. CDR3 sequence (DNA): TGTGCCAGCAGTGTAAATCGCACAGATACGCAGTATTTT. V is TRBV25-1 and J is TRBJ2-3; D call uncertain. CDR1 is MGHDK, CDR2 SYGVNS, per germline. The germline V and J ends were trimmed by 4 bases and 1 base, with 6 bases remaining between them. This CDR3 contains 13 residues.